Listed below are T cell receptor beta chains from one sample, sequenced in a study of blood T cell repertoires in COVID-19. TCRdb keeps only in-frame clones here, not all; method: immunoSEQ multiplex PCR. The table lists more than 350,000 clones, around 92% of them singletons. The specimen sequenced was peripheral blood. The receptors originated from a woman aged 30 to 39 with COVID-19, enrolled during active disease. The CDR3 runs from the conserved cysteine through the conserved F or W. A D gene is named only where the DNA matches it firmly. The size field is filled for only some rows; it gives once, few, many or a size class.

V gene	clone size	J gene	D gene	CDR3 DNA	CDR3 protein
TRBV19	.	TRBJ1-2	TRBD1	TGTGCCAGTAGTATTGGACAGGGGGATACCTATGGCTACACCTTC	CASSIGQGDTYGYTF
TRBV6-6	.	TRBJ1-3	.	TGTGCCAGCACTCGGCGGGCAGGCGAAGACTCTGGAAACACCATATATTTT	CASTRRAGEDSGNTIYF
TRBV5-6	.	TRBJ1-3	.	TGTGCCAGCAGCTTGGGACACGGAAACACCATATATTTT	CASSLGHGNTIYF
TRBV15	.	TRBJ1-6	.	TGTGCCACCTCTCCGACAAAGAGGGATAATTCACCCCTCCACTTT	CATSPTKRDNSPLHF
TRBV15	.	TRBJ2-1	.	TGTGCCACCAGCCCATCGAGGCGGCGGTACAATGAGCAGTTCTTC	CATSPSRRRYNEQFF
TRBV20-1	.	TRBJ2-1	TRBD2	TGCAGTGCTAGTGGCTTGGAGCGGGATTACAATGAGCAGTTCTTC	CSASGLERDYNEQFF
TRBV3-1/TRBV3-2	.	TRBJ2-4	.	TGTGCCAGCAGCCAAGAAGATCCTAGAGGACTAGCCAAAAACATTCAGTACTTC	CASSQEDPRGLAKNIQYF
TRBV19	.	TRBJ1-2	.	TGTGCCAGTAGTCGAGACCCAGGGCGAGCTGGCGGCTACACCTTC	CASSRDPGRAGGYTF
TRBV4-3	once	TRBJ2-1	.	TGCGCCAGCAGCCAAGGGCTGGGGGGACCCTCGGCCAATGAGCAGTTCTTC	CASSQGLGGPSANEQFF
TRBV28	.	TRBJ1-6	TRBD1	TGTGCCAGCAGGGCAGGACAGGGTTATTCACCCCTCCACTTT	CASRAGQGYSPLHF
TRBV5-1	.	TRBJ2-3	.	TGCGCCAGCAGCTCCCAACCCCCAGGGGTCGGCACAGATACGCAGTATTTT	CASSSQPPGVGTDTQYF
TRBV19	.	TRBJ2-1	TRBD2	TGTGCCAGTAGTCCCCAGGGAGGACTAGCGGGAGTGATAAACCATGAGCAGTTCTTC	CASSPQGGLAGVINHEQFF
TRBV12-3/TRBV12-4	.	TRBJ1-1	.	TGTGCCAGCAGTTTATATGCGACGGGAGAAGCTTTCTTT	CASSLYATGEAFF
TRBV28	.	TRBJ1-2	.	TGTGCCAGCAGTTTAGGGGACATCACTAACTATGGCTACACCTTC	CASSLGDITNYGYTF
TRBV10-1	.	TRBJ1-6	.	TGCGCCAGCAGTGAGTCGGGCAGGCACTCCTATAATTCACCCCTCCACTTT	CASSESGRHSYNSPLHF
TRBV19	.	TRBJ1-4	.	TGTGCCAGTAGTCAATTGGGGAGTGCAACTAATGAAAAACTGTTTTTT	CASSQLGSATNEKLFF
TRBV7-8	.	TRBJ2-2	TRBD1	TGTGCCAGCAGCGCAGATGGGACAGGGGAGGGCGGGGAGCTGTTTTTT	CASSADGTGEGGELFF
TRBV6-5	.	TRBJ1-6	.	TGTGCCAGCAGCGGGGATGAGGGATCGACTTCACCCCTCCACTTT	CASSGDEGSTSPLHF
TRBV27	.	TRBJ1-1	.	TGTGCCAGCACACCGGACGCAGGGGTGAACACTGAAGCTTTCTTT	CASTPDAGVNTEAFF
TRBV5-1	.	TRBJ1-1	.	TGCGCCAGCAGACCGGGACTACTGAACACTGAAGCTTTCTTT	CASRPGLLNTEAFF
TRBV7-9	.	TRBJ2-2	TRBD1	TGTGCCAGCAGCCAGCAGGGGGCACAGTACACCGGGGAGCTGTTTTTT	CASSQQGAQYTGELFF
TRBV6-5	.	TRBJ1-1	.	TGTGCCAGCAGTTACCGGACAAGGGCTGAAGCTTTCTTT	CASSYRTRAEAFF
TRBV27	.	TRBJ2-1	TRBD2	TGTGCCAGCAGTCGGCGGGGGGGTATCGATGAGCAGTTCTTC	CASSRRGGIDEQFF
TRBV2	.	TRBJ2-5	.	TGTGCCAGCATGAGGGGGACAAGCGGGAAAGAGACCCAGTACTTC	CASMRGTSGKETQYF
TRBV18	.	TRBJ2-7	.	TGTGCCAGCTCACCCATTCAAGGACTCGGCTACGAGCAGTACTTC	CASSPIQGLGYEQYF
TRBV5-1	.	TRBJ2-3	.	TGCGCCAGCAGCCCCCAGGACTACTACACAGATACGCAGTATTTT	CASSPQDYYTDTQYF
TRBV10-3	.	TRBJ2-1	TRBD2	TGTGCCATCAGCCAGGGACTAGCGGGAGACGATGAGCAGTTCTTC	CAISQGLAGDDEQFF
TRBV29-1	.	TRBJ2-1	.	TGCAGCGTTGAGCCCACGCTACTAGCCGGCAATGAGCAGTTCTTC	CSVEPTLLAGNEQFF
TRBV7-8	.	TRBJ2-1	TRBD2	TGTGCCAGCATCCGACTACCGGGGACTATGAACAATGAGCAGTTCTTC	CASIRLPGTMNNEQFF